The 10 T cell receptor beta chains below all came from one sample that was sequenced in a study of identical twins. In TCRdb, the 5' RACE reads were re-called with MiXCR into one record per CDR3 protein. The table lists 200,000 to 250,000 distinct CDR3 sequences, 7% to 8.5% of them singletons. The data also belong to a second study, concerning yellow fever vaccine responses in identical twins.

The sequenced sample consisted of CD8+ T cells sorted from blood. These receptors originate from a woman in her late teens or twenties in good health.

In this sample, this clonotype turned up many times. The chain links TRBV4-1 to TRBJ1-2; possibly TRBD1 for D (5 bases). Trimming removed 0 bases from V and 6 bases from J, with 14 bases in between. From germline, CDR1 is MGHRA and CDR2 YSYEKL. The CDR3 totals 15 residues. CDR3 in DNA: TGCGCCAGCAGCCAAGAGAATCTAGTAGGGGATGGCTACACCTTC. Protein: CASSQENLVGDGYTF.

This clonotype was counted only a few times. The chain combines TRBV12-3 or TRBV12-4 with TRBJ2-5, with TRBD2 matching 9 bases. The CDR3 is 18 amino acids. With V trimmed by 0 bases and J by 1 base, 9 bases remained unmatched. The chain's CDR3 is CASSLAPPAGGFQETQYF. In DNA form, the CDR3 reads TGTGCCAGCAGTTTAGCCCCACCAGCGGGGGGCTTCCAAGAGACCCAGTACTTC.

This clonotype was found many times. V is TRBV6-4 and J is TRBJ2-2; TRBD2 might be the D (6 bases). The CDR3 consists of 15 residues. V was clipped by 8 bases and J by 3 bases, with 16 bases between them. Per the germline V gene, CDR1 is MRHNA and CDR2 is SNTAGT. This CDR3 is CASQAGGADTGELFF. CDR3 in DNA: TGTGCCAGCCAAGCGGGCGGCGCGGACACCGGGGAGCTGTTTTTT.

The chain is built from TRBV3-1 and TRBJ1-1; TRBD1 is a possible D gene (5 bases). Trimming shortened V by 5 bases and J by 6 bases, and 10 bases separated the two germline ends. CDR3 length equals 12 residues. Germline CDR1 is LGHDT and CDR2 is YNNKEL (reference sequence). This CDR3 reads CASSFMGAEAFF. The DNA for the CDR3 is TGTGCCAGCAGCTTTATGGGGGCTGAAGCTTTCTTT.

This clonotype was picked up many times. The J gene is TRBJ1-1, the V gene TRBV28; TRBD1 matches 8 bases. The V segment lost 5 bases and the J segment 1 base; nucleotides outside the gene matches: 9. CDR1 is MDHEN and CDR2 is SYDVKM in the germline V gene. The CDR3 has 16 residues. The CDR3 is CASSASNRGANTEAFF. The CDR3 bases are TGTGCCAGCAGTGCCTCGAACAGGGGGGCGAACACTGAAGCTTTCTTT.

The J gene is TRBJ2-1, the V gene TRBV20-1, with TRBD2 identical over 8 bases. V was clipped by 0 bases and J by 9 bases; unmatched bases: 10. The CDR3 consists of 15 residues. The V gene's germline CDR1 is DFQATT and CDR2 SNEGSKA (reference sequence). Here the CDR3 DNA reads TGCAGTGCTAGAGATCAGAAGCGGGGGAGGAGTGAGCAGTTCTTC. Translation: CSARDQKRGRSEQFF.

In its sample, this clonotype was seen a few times. The rearrangement joins TRBV4-1 to TRBJ2-7, with TRBD2 identical over 12 bases. CDR3 length: 15 residues. Per germline, CDR1 MGHRA and CDR2 YSYEKL. The J segment lost 1 base and the V segment lost 5 bases, leaving 3 bases of the junction unmatched. CDR3 nucleotides: TGCGCCAGCAGCAAAGGACTAGCGGGGTCCTACGAGCAGTACTTC. Protein product: CASSKGLAGSYEQYF.

V and J are TRBV5-5 and TRBJ1-2, with D possibly matching TRBD1 (5 bases). The CDR3 covers 17 residues. Trimming stripped 2 bases from V and 4 bases from J, with 21 bases between. The germline V gene encodes CDR1 SGHKS and CDR2 YYEKEE (reference sequence). CDR3 amino acids: CASSFRDQTVPPYGYTF. In DNA form, the CDR3 reads TGTGCCAGCAGCTTTAGGGACCAGACAGTCCCACCCTATGGCTACACCTTC.

This clonotype came up many times. The chain combines TRBV29-1 with TRBJ2-3; D is undetermined. V dropped 0 bases and J dropped 5 bases, with 9 bases sitting between them. Germline loops: CDR1 SQVTM, CDR2 ANQGSEA. The length of the CDR3 is 13 residues. CDR3 residues: CSVEEGQKDTQYF. DNA for the CDR3: TGCAGCGTTGAAGAGGGCCAGAAAGATACGCAGTATTTT.

The chain employs TRBV4-1 and TRBJ1-1; TRBD1 is a possible D gene (5 bases). Deletions cut 0 bases from V and 7 bases from J, with 15 bases between. The germline V gene has CDR1 MGHRA and CDR2 YSYEKL. This CDR3 is 15 amino acids long. The CDR3 loop is CASSQDRGVGNEAFF. The CDR3 DNA reads as TGCGCCAGCAGCCAAGATCGAGGGGTGGGAAATGAAGCTTTCTTT.